Presented here are 24 T cell receptor beta chains from one specimen sequenced in a study of T cell repertoires in ileal Crohn's disease. TCRdb keeps only in-frame clones here, not all; method: immunoSEQ multiplex PCR. The data hold some 16,000 clones, with less than 90% observed a single time. Sequencing was carried out using ileal tissue. These receptors all come from an adult with Crohn's disease.

The DNA of the CDR3 is TGTGCCAGCAGCGTACACCCCGGTTCCCGACTAGCGGGGAACCAAGAGACCCAGTACTTC. Its protein product is CASSVHPGSRLAGNQETQYF. The V call is TRBV9, the J call TRBJ2-5; the match to TRBD2 covers 11 bases. Germline trimming cut 1 base from V and 0 bases from J; bases unmatched to any gene: 14. CDR1 SGDLS and CDR2 YYNGEE come from the germline V gene. The CDR3 runs to 20 residues. Full variable domain (missing parts from reference TRBV9 and TRBJ2-5): DSGVTQTPKHLITATGQRVTLRCSPRSGDLSVYWYQQSLDQGLQFLIQYYNGEERAKGNILERFSAQQFPDLHSELNLSSLELGDSALYFCASSVHPGSRLAGNQETQYFGPGTRLLVL.

The genes are TRBV6-1 and TRBJ1-4, with 7 bases matching TRBD1. The CDR3 covers 15 residues. Germline loops: CDR1 MNHNS, CDR2 SASEGT. V lost 8 bases to trimming and J lost 0 bases; unmatched junction nucleotides: 6. CDR3 region: CASSDQGATNEKLFF. CDR3 DNA: TGTGCCAGCTCAGATCAGGGGGCAACTAATGAAAAACTGTTTTTT.

This rearrangement joins TRBV30 to TRBJ1-6; D gene ambiguous. V lost 0 bases and J 9 bases, leaving 12 bases between the germline ends. Germline V lookup: CDR1 GTSNPN, CDR2 SVGIG (reference sequence). CDR3 length equals 14 residues. Here the CDR3 reads CAWSVRRGSSPLHF. Written as DNA, the CDR3 is TGTGCCTGGAGTGTACGACGCGGGAGTTCACCCCTCCACTTT.

This sequence joins TRBV20-1 and TRBJ1-1; D not certain. Germline V gives CDR1 DFQATT, CDR2 SNEGSKA (reference sequence). The CDR3 runs 11 residues. Deletions cut 3 bases from V and 7 bases from J, with 9 bases between. CDR3 nucleotide sequence: TGCAGTGCTAGCGACTCGCTTGAAGCTTTCTTT. It translates to CSASDSLEAFF.

The J gene is TRBJ1-5, the V gene TRBV2, with D maybe TRBD1 (5 bases). The CDR3 loop spans 14 amino acids. V lost 4 bases and J 8 bases, leaving 15 bases between the germline ends. CDR1 is SNHLY, CDR2 FYNNEI, per germline. The CDR3 DNA follows: TGTGCCAGCAGTGGGCCAGGGCGAAGGGAGCCCCAGCATTTT. It codes for CASSGPGRREPQHF.

The chain links TRBV2 to TRBJ1-5, with D tentatively TRBD1 (6 bases). V lost 4 bases to trimming and J lost 6 bases, with 13 bases between them. The V gene's germline CDR1 is SNHLY and CDR2 FYNNEI. The length of the CDR3 is 14 residues. CDR3 residues: CASSASGEGQPQHF. The CDR3 coding sequence is TGTGCCAGCAGTGCCTCAGGGGAAGGTCAGCCCCAGCATTTT.

This clone was seen just once. The chain uses TRBV5-4 and TRBJ2-2, with a possible D match to TRBD2 (5 bases). The CDR3 runs 14 residues. The ends were cut back, 0 bases at V and 6 bases at J, with 9 bases in the middle. Germline CDR1 SGHNT, CDR2 YYREEE (reference sequence). CDR3 coding DNA: TGTGCCAGCAGCTTGGGAGGCGGGTCCGGGGAGCTGTTTTTT. This translates into CASSLGGGSGELFF.

This chain links TRBV2 with TRBJ1-2, with D perhaps matching TRBD1 (5 bases). Germline CDR1 and CDR2: SNHLY and FYNNEI. V was cut by 8 bases and J by 4 bases, with 17 bases left in between. The CDR3 covers 14 residues. The DNA of the CDR3 is TGTGCCAGCCGTAGCGGGGCGGCGATCTATGGCTACACCTTC. Translation gives CASRSGAAIYGYTF.

In its sample, this clone was seen once. The sample holds other DNA sequences that translate to the same CDR3. The CDR3 loop reads CASSGWGGITDTQYF. CDR3 DNA sequence: TGTGCCAGCAGCGGGTGGGGGGGAATCACAGATACGCAGTATTTT. The rearrangement links TRBV27 to TRBJ2-3; 7 nucleotides line up with TRBD2. J was trimmed by 2 bases and V by 6 bases; bases with no gene match: 8. From germline, CDR1 is MNHEY and CDR2 SMNVEV (reference sequence). This CDR3 spans 15 amino acids.

V gene TRBV11-2 combines with J gene TRBJ2-3; 7 positions match TRBD1. Germline-derived CDR1 and CDR2 are SGHAT and FQNNGV. The CDR3 contains 13 residues. Trimming cost V 7 bases and J 4 bases; bases outside gene matches: 5. DNA of the CDR3: TGTGCCAGCAACTACAGGGGACCAGATACGCAGTATTTT. Translation: CASNYRGPDTQYF.

This chain links TRBV4-1 with TRBJ2-5, with D maybe TRBD2 (6 bases). The CDR3 length is 14 residues. Germline V gene data show CDR1 as MGHRA and CDR2 as YSYEKL. Trimming shortened V by 1 base and J by 5 bases, and 11 bases separated the two germline ends. The CDR3 region has the DNA TGCGCCAGCAGCCAAGGGCCCGGGGGTGAGACCCAGTACTTC. Amino acid sequence: CASSQGPGGETQYF.

This chain uses TRBV7-9 with TRBJ2-5; D gene unclear. CDR1 is SEHNR and CDR2 is FQNEAQ in the germline V gene (reference sequence). The CDR3 runs 14 residues. The V gene lost 4 bases and the J gene lost 5 bases, with 14 bases spanning the gap. The CDR3 nucleotides are TGTGCCAGCAGCTCCGACCTTCCGGAGGAGACCCAGTACTTC. Protein sequence: CASSSDLPEETQYF.

The chain employs TRBV4-3 and TRBJ2-2; 8 bases are a match to TRBD2. The CDR3 covers 16 residues. The germline V gene has CDR1 LGHNA and CDR2 YSLEER. The junction had 0 bases not matched to a gene; V was cut back by 0 bases and J by 0 bases. CDR3 coding DNA: TGCGCCAGCAGCCAAGAGACTAGCGCGAACACCGGGGAGCTGTTTTTT. Its translation is CASSQETSANTGELFF.

Only a few counts were recorded for this clone. The gene calls are TRBV6-1 and TRBJ1-1; D possibly corresponds to TRBD1 (5 bases). The CDR3 runs 13 residues. Trimming took off 8 bases at V and 2 bases at J, with 12 bases between the two ends. Germline CDR1 MNHNS, CDR2 SASEGT. The DNA of the CDR3 is TGTGCCAGCGGCCAGGGAAGTAACACTGAAGCTTTCTTT. This sequence encodes CASGQGSNTEAFF.

V is TRBV30 and J is TRBJ1-1, with D uncertain. This CDR3 is 12 amino acids long. The V end was cut by 7 bases, the J end by 6 bases, with 15 bases between. Germline values: CDR1 GTSNPN, CDR2 SVGIG (reference sequence). The CDR3 nucleotides read TGTGCCTCACGTGAGGGTGGGGCTGAAGCTTTCTTT. It encodes CASREGGAEAFF.

The rearrangement links TRBV5-1 to TRBJ2-7; TRBD1 matches at 9 bases. Germline lookup yields CDR1 SGHRS and CDR2 YFSETQ. The length of the CDR3 is 14 residues. V was pared by 4 bases and J by 4 bases, with 6 bases of the junction left unmatched. CDR3 bases: TGCGCCAGCAGCAGTGACAGGGGGGGATACGAGCAGTACTTC. Amino acid sequence: CASSSDRGGYEQYF.

V usage is TRBV18 and J usage is TRBJ2-3, with 13 bases fitting TRBD2. This CDR3 has 16 amino acids. The V and J ends lost 4 bases and 2 bases, in that order; junction bases with no gene match: 3. Germline lookup yields CDR1 KGHSH and CDR2 LQKENI. The CDR3 bases are TGTGCCAGCTCACTCGGACTAGCGGGGGCCACAGATACGCAGTATTTT. Its translation is CASSLGLAGATDTQYF.

V gene TRBV6-6 combines with J gene TRBJ2-5, with 7 bases fitting TRBD1. With the DNA end fitting TRBJ2-7 better, the J assignment may be wrong. The CDR3 length is 14 residues. Germline CDR1 reads MNHNY; CDR2 reads SVGAGI (reference sequence). CDR3 sequence reads: CASSSPGQAYEQYF. The CDR3 nucleotides are TGTGCCAGCAGTAGCCCAGGACAGGCCTACGAGCAGTACTTC.

This chain links TRBV7-2 with TRBJ1-2; no firm D call. CDR3 length equals 14 residues. Deletions cut 1 base from V and 6 bases from J, with 12 bases between. The V gene's germline CDR1 is SGHTA and CDR2 FQGNSA. The CDR3 protein is CASSLESVADGYTF. DNA of the CDR3: TGTGCCAGCAGCTTAGAGTCGGTTGCCGATGGCTACACCTTC.

This chain connects TRBV25-1 to TRBJ2-2; TRBD1 agrees at 9 bases. The CDR3 spans 16 residues. CDR1 MGHDK and CDR2 SYGVNS come from the germline V gene. With 4 bases clipped from V and 5 bases from J, the junction kept 8 bases outside the gene matches. For the CDR3, the DNA is TGTGCCAGCAGTGTGGAGACAGGGGGGGGAACCGGGGAGCTGTTTTTT. Residues: CASSVETGGGTGELFF.

CDR3 in amino acids: CASSTTTSGDSQETQYF. As DNA, the CDR3 is TGTGCCAGCAGCACCACCACTAGCGGGGACTCCCAAGAGACCCAGTACTTC. V and J are TRBV9 and TRBJ2-5, with 10 bases identical to TRBD2. Germline CDR1 and CDR2: SGDLS and YYNGEE. There are 17 residues in the CDR3. Trimming removed 4 bases from V and 1 base from J; junction bases left unmatched: 10.

The rearrangement links TRBV19 to TRBJ1-1, with TRBD1 matching over 8 bases. V dropped 5 bases and J dropped 6; count of bases not matched to a gene: 8. This CDR3 is built from 14 residues. Germline lookup yields CDR1 LNHDA and CDR2 SQIVND (reference sequence). The CDR3 nucleotides are TGTGCCAGTAGTTTCGGACAGGGAATCTCTGAAGCTTTCTTT. Translating it yields CASSFGQGISEAFF.

V usage is TRBV5-6 and J usage is TRBJ1-2; D is ambiguous. Germline V gives CDR1 SGHDT, CDR2 YYEEEE. The CDR3 sequence is 14 residues long. The ends were cut back, 3 bases at V and 5 bases at J, with 14 bases in the middle. CDR3 bases: TGTGCCAGCAGCTCGCCGGGAAGAGGGTATGGCTACACCTTC. Its protein product is CASSSPGRGYGYTF.

The chain employs TRBV19 and TRBJ1-2; 10 bases match TRBD1. Looked up from germline, CDR1 is LNHDA and CDR2 is SQIVND (reference sequence). This CDR3 region has 14 residues. Trimming removed 10 bases from V and 5 bases from J; junction bases left unmatched: 10. The CDR3 is CATRSGQGRYGYTF. DNA of the CDR3: TGTGCCACCCGATCGGGACAGGGGAGATATGGCTACACCTTC.